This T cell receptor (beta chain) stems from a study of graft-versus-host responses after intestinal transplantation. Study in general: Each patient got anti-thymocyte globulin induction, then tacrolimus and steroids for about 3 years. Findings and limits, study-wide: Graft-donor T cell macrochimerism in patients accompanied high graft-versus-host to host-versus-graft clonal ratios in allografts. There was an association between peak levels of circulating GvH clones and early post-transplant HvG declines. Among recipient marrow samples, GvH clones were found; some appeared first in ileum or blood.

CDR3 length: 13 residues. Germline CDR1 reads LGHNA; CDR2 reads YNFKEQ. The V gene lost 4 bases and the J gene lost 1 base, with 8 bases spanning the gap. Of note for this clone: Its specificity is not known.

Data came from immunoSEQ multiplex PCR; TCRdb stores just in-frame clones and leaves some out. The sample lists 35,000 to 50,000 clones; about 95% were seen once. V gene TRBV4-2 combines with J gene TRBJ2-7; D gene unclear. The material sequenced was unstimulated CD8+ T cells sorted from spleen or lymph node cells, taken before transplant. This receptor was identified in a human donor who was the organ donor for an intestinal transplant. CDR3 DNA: TGTGCCAGCAGCCTCGACTTATCCTACGAGCAGTACTTC. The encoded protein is CASSLDLSYEQYF.